The 21 T cell receptor beta chains listed next were all sequenced from one sample in a study of cytomegalovirus exposure and HLA in healthy donors. PCR amplification relied on 60 Vbeta primers (plus 13 Jbeta primers). Clones were sequenced by immunoSEQ multiplex PCR, and TCRdb holds only the in-frame ones, with some missing. The sample lists about 130,000 clones; more than 60% were seen once. The sequenced sample consisted of PBMCs. These TCRs come from a woman in her forties in good health and CMV-seronegative.

This clone was recorded once. J is TRBJ2-6 and V is TRBV19; D may be TRBD2 (6 bases). Deletions cut 3 bases from V and 0 bases from J, with 12 bases between. The length of the CDR3 is 17 residues. The germline V gene has CDR1 LNHDA and CDR2 SQIVND (reference sequence). CDR3 nucleotide sequence: TGTGCCAGTAGTATTCCCGGGACTCCCTCTGGGGCCAACGTCCTGACTTTC. Protein product: CASSIPGTPSGANVLTF.

The V and J genes are TRBV19 and TRBJ1-5; D is uncertain. Trimming took off 3 bases at V and 5 bases at J, with 14 bases between the two ends. The length of the CDR3 is 15 residues. Germline V gene sequence: CDR1 LNHDA, CDR2 SQIVND (reference sequence). The CDR3 is CASSIHQVVDQPQHF. CDR3 nucleotides: TGTGCCAGTAGTATCCACCAGGTAGTGGATCAGCCCCAGCATTTT.

The chain is built from TRBV10-3 and TRBJ2-7; 11 nucleotides agree with TRBD1. This CDR3 comprises 15 residues. After removal of 2 bases from V and 5 bases from J, the junction contained 5 bases not matched to a gene. From germline, CDR1 is ENHRY and CDR2 SYGVKD. CDR3 residues: CAISEGTGGSHEQYF. CDR3 bases: TGTGCCATCAGTGAGGGGACAGGGGGGTCCCACGAGCAGTACTTC.

J is TRBJ2-6 and V is TRBV18; D might be TRBD1 (5 bases). CDR3 size: 15 residues. V was pared by 6 bases and J by 2 bases, with 11 bases between. Germline assignment: CDR1 KGHSH and CDR2 LQKENI. The CDR3 is CASSPGPTGANVLTF. The DNA for the CDR3 is TGTGCCAGCTCCCCAGGGCCCACTGGGGCCAACGTCCTGACTTTC.

The chain couples TRBV19 to TRBJ1-1; the D is unclear. The V and J ends lost 6 bases and 3 bases respectively, with 11 bases between them. CDR1 is LNHDA and CDR2 is SQIVND in the germline V gene (reference sequence). CDR3 length: 13 residues. CDR3 DNA: TGTGCCAGTAGGGAGGGAAGAGACACTGAAGCTTTCTTT. Its protein is CASREGRDTEAFF.

The rearrangement links TRBV5-1 to TRBJ2-7, with D perhaps TRBD2 (7 bases). There are 14 residues in the CDR3. The V end lost 4 bases, the J end lost 5 bases, and 16 bases lay between the germline ends. Germline V CDR1 and CDR2: SGHRS, YFSETQ. The CDR3 sequence: CASSGPGGLNEQYF. The CDR3 DNA reads as TGCGCCAGCAGCGGGCCCGGGGGGCTGAACGAGCAGTACTTC.

The chain links TRBV6-1 to TRBJ1-5, with 8 bases that match TRBD1. The CDR3 contains 18 residues. The germline V gene encodes CDR1 MNHNS and CDR2 SASEGT. The trim removed 2 bases at V and 2 bases at J, leaving 11 bases unmatched. CDR3 coding DNA: TGTGCCAGCAGTGAAACTCCAGGGGGCATTTTTGGCAATCAGCCCCAGCATTTT. This gives the protein CASSETPGGIFGNQPQHF.

This rearrangement joins TRBV5-1 to TRBJ2-7; 11 nucleotides line up with TRBD1. The CDR3 is 14 residues long. V lost 2 bases, J lost 9 bases, and 7 bases stayed unmatched. The germline V gene has CDR1 SGHRS and CDR2 YFSETQ. CDR3 loop: CASSLGTGGSWQYF. CDR3 DNA sequence: TGCGCCAGCAGCTTAGGGACAGGGGGTTCATGGCAGTACTTC.

This clone was seen once. The V and J genes are TRBV27 and TRBJ2-2; 7 nucleotides match TRBD1. There are 17 residues in the CDR3. Unmatched junction bases numbered 10, after V lost 5 bases and J lost 1 base. CDR1 MNHEY and CDR2 SMNVEV come from the germline V gene (reference sequence). The CDR3 DNA sequence: TGTGCCAGCAGTCCCCAGCCGGGACAGCTGAACACCGGGGAGCTGTTTTTT. This gives the protein CASSPQPGQLNTGELFF.

The chain links TRBV10-3 to TRBJ1-4; 9 bases are a match to TRBD1. Germline CDR1 and CDR2: ENHRY and SYGVKD. With 3 bases clipped from V and 10 bases from J, the junction kept 6 bases outside the gene matches. There are 14 residues in the CDR3. The CDR3 spells CAISDRQGDRKLFF. CDR3 nucleotides: TGTGCCATCAGTGACCGACAGGGGGACAGAAAACTGTTTTTT.

In DNA form, the CDR3 reads TGTGCCAGCAGTCAGCGGGGGGGCCGGTACGAGCAGTACTTC. Its translation: CASSQRGGRYEQYF. J is TRBJ2-7 and V is TRBV28; 10 nucleotides align to TRBD2. The CDR3 runs to 14 residues. Germline trimming cut 5 bases from V and 4 bases from J; bases unmatched to any gene: 5. From germline, CDR1 is MDHEN and CDR2 SYDVKM.

This clone has a single count. This chain connects TRBV10-2 to TRBJ2-2, with TRBD2 as a possible D gene (5 bases). CDR1 and CDR2 (germline): WSHSY, SAAADI. V lost 4 bases and J 4 bases, leaving 19 bases between the germline ends. CDR3 length equals 17 residues. CDR3 DNA: TGCGCCAGCAGTGTTCGGCGGGCGGCGCATCCCACCGGGGAGCTGTTTTTT. Translating it yields CASSVRRAAHPTGELFF.

The gene calls are TRBV9 and TRBJ2-1, with TRBD2 identical over 9 bases. J lost 10 bases, V lost 0 bases, and 11 bases had no gene match. Looked up from germline, CDR1 is SGDLS and CDR2 is YYNGEE. The CDR3 loop spans 16 amino acids. CDR3: CASSVGREGLIGEQFF. The CDR3 DNA reads TGTGCCAGCAGCGTAGGGCGGGAGGGCCTAATAGGCGAGCAGTTCTTC.

The rearrangement links TRBV19 to TRBJ1-4; D may be TRBD1 (5 bases). The CDR3 contains 12 residues. Germline lookup yields CDR1 LNHDA and CDR2 SQIVND (reference sequence). Trimming cost V 2 bases and J 9 bases, with 7 bases left between them. The CDR3 region has the DNA TGTGCCAGTAGTATACTGGACAAAAAACTGTTTTTT. It encodes CASSILDKKLFF.

This clone was recorded a few times. The CDR3 DNA follows: TGCGCCAGCAGCTTGGGCGGGGTCAATCAGCCCCAGCATTTT. This gives the protein CASSLGGVNQPQHF. The gene calls are TRBV5-1 and TRBJ1-5, with D unresolved. Germline values: CDR1 SGHRS, CDR2 YFSETQ. This CDR3 region has 14 residues. V dropped 0 bases and J dropped 3 bases, with 7 bases sitting between them.

This clone was picked up one time. The gene calls are TRBV10-3 and TRBJ1-2, with TRBD1 identical over 7 bases. J gave up 1 base and V 3 bases, and 8 bases lay outside the gene matches. The CDR3 spans 16 residues. Per the germline V gene, CDR1 is ENHRY and CDR2 is SYGVKD. DNA for the CDR3: TGTGCCATCAGTGACGGACAGGCTAATTTTAACTATGGCTACACCTTC. Its protein is CAISDGQANFNYGYTF.

This chain uses TRBV6-1 with TRBJ2-5, with 12 bases that match TRBD2. The germline CDR1 and CDR2 sequences are MNHNS and SASEGT. This CDR3 spans 15 amino acids. Germline trimming cut 8 bases from V and 4 bases from J; bases unmatched to any gene: 8. The CDR3, as DNA: TGTGCCAGCGGCAGACTAGCGGGAGAAGGAGAGACCCAGTACTTC. This codes for CASGRLAGEGETQYF.

The chain links TRBV6-4 to TRBJ2-1, with 7 bases matching TRBD2. The germline CDR1 and CDR2 sequences are MRHNA and SNTAGT. With 5 bases clipped from V and 5 bases from J, the junction kept 15 bases outside the gene matches. The CDR3 has 17 residues. The CDR3 loop reads CASSPSRVGGGNNEQFF. In DNA form, the CDR3 reads TGTGCCAGCAGTCCGTCCCGAGTTGGCGGGGGAAACAATGAGCAGTTCTTC.

This sequence joins TRBV5-4 and TRBJ2-1, with TRBD2 matching over 8 bases. The germline V gene encodes CDR1 SGHNT and CDR2 YYREEE (reference sequence). The J segment lost 1 base and the V segment lost 3 bases, leaving 6 bases of the junction unmatched. The CDR3 runs 16 residues. The CDR3 sequence is CASSSEGTRSYNEQFF. The CDR3 nucleotides are TGTGCCAGCAGCTCTGAAGGGACTAGATCCTACAATGAGCAGTTCTTC.

The chain has TRBV5-1 and TRBJ1-1; D not resolved. V lost 0 bases, J lost 5 bases, and 8 bases lay in between. The CDR3 consists of 13 residues. Germline V lookup: CDR1 SGHRS, CDR2 YFSETQ. The CDR3 bases are TGCGCCAGCAGCTTGGGCGCCGAGACTGAAGCTTTCTTT. Translation: CASSLGAETEAFF.

The chain employs TRBV28 and TRBJ1-1, with D tentatively TRBD1 (6 bases). Trimming took 11 bases from V and 1 from J, leaving 20 bases between them. The CDR3 is 15 amino acids. CDR1 and CDR2 from the germline V gene are MDHEN and SYDVKM. CDR3 nucleotide sequence: TGTGCCTCGACGGAAGGGGGGGATCGGAACACTGAAGCTTTCTTT. Translated: CASTEGGDRNTEAFF.